This is a list of T cell receptor beta chains from one sample in a study of beta chain features in type 1 diabetes. Here immunoSEQ multiplex PCR was the method, and the copy in TCRdb shows in-frame clones only, minus some. This sample carries some 640,000 clones, 11% to 15% of them seen once, and the ten largest clones take roughly 0.04%. The specimen was naive CD4+ T cells from blood. These receptors came from a man between 18 and 35 years old with type 1 diabetes. Both conserved end residues are part of each CDR3. The D gene is left open where the match is weak. A clone size is listed for some rows: how often the clone was seen (once, few, many), or a class if it is expanded.

clone_size: few; j_call: TRBJ1-1; d_call: -; v_call: TRBV28; cdr3_nt: TGTGCCAGCAGTCCACTGAACACTGAAGCTTTCTTT; cdr3_aa: CASSPLNTEAFF
clone_size: -; j_call: TRBJ2-7; d_call: -; v_call: TRBV30; cdr3_nt: TGTGCCTGGAGTGTACACCCAGGGGCAGGCGAGCAGTACTTC; cdr3_aa: CAWSVHPGAGEQYF
clone_size: -; j_call: TRBJ1-1; d_call: -; v_call: TRBV28; cdr3_nt: TGTGCCAGCAGTTTAACAGGCTTAACCACTGAAGCTTTCTTT; cdr3_aa: CASSLTGLTTEAFF
clone_size: few; j_call: TRBJ2-3; d_call: TRBD1; v_call: TRBV15; cdr3_nt: TGTGCCACCAGCCCACGACAGGGTCCGAGCGGTACGCAGTATTTT; cdr3_aa: CATSPRQGPSGTQYF
clone_size: few; j_call: TRBJ2-2; d_call: -; v_call: TRBV18; cdr3_nt: TGTGCCAGCTCACCACAAGCCGCCGGGGAGCTGTTTTTT; cdr3_aa: CASSPQAAGELFF
clone_size: -; j_call: TRBJ1-1; d_call: -; v_call: TRBV6-5; cdr3_nt: TGTGCCAGCAGTTACTTCAAGAGGGGGAACACTGAAGCTTTCTTT; cdr3_aa: CASSYFKRGNTEAFF
clone_size: -; j_call: TRBJ2-1; d_call: -; v_call: TRBV4-1; cdr3_nt: TGCGCCAGCAGCCAAGTCGGGCTAGCGGAGCAGTTCTTC; cdr3_aa: CASSQVGLAEQFF
clone_size: few; j_call: TRBJ1-2; d_call: -; v_call: TRBV13; cdr3_nt: TGTGCCAGCAGCGTCCCCGGGGGCGCCCTTTATGGCTACACCTTC; cdr3_aa: CASSVPGGALYGYTF
clone_size: -; j_call: TRBJ2-7; d_call: TRBD1; v_call: TRBV6-5; cdr3_nt: TGTGCCAGCAGTTACTCGACAGGGAGCCCCTACGAGCAGTACTTC; cdr3_aa: CASSYSTGSPYEQYF
clone_size: few; j_call: TRBJ1-1; d_call: -; v_call: TRBV30; cdr3_nt: TGTGCCTGGAGTGTAATCAAAAACACTGAAGCTTTCTTT; cdr3_aa: CAWSVIKNTEAFF
clone_size: -; j_call: TRBJ2-3; d_call: -; v_call: TRBV2; cdr3_nt: TGTGCCAGCAGTCTCACAGATACGCAGTATTTT; cdr3_aa: CASSLTDTQYF
clone_size: -; j_call: TRBJ2-7; d_call: -; v_call: TRBV10-3; cdr3_nt: TGTGCCATCAGTGGGACACCGGGTTCCTACGAGCAGTACTTC; cdr3_aa: CAISGTPGSYEQYF
clone_size: -; j_call: TRBJ2-5; d_call: -; v_call: TRBV7-2; cdr3_nt: TGTGCCAGCAGCTTATTTGAGACCCAGTACTTC; cdr3_aa: CASSLFETQYF
clone_size: few; j_call: TRBJ1-1; d_call: -; v_call: TRBV28; cdr3_nt: TGTGCCAGCAGTTGGGTGGTGGCTGGGGGCGATGAAGCTTTCTTT; cdr3_aa: CASSWVVAGGDEAFF
clone_size: -; j_call: TRBJ1-3; d_call: -; v_call: TRBV7-9; cdr3_nt: TGTGCCAGCAGCCTCGCCGGGGCACAGGGAAACACCATATATTTT; cdr3_aa: CASSLAGAQGNTIYF
clone_size: few; j_call: TRBJ2-3; d_call: TRBD2; v_call: TRBV11-2; cdr3_nt: TGTGCCAGCAGCCCGCTAGCGGGGGGGCGAGCAGATACGCAGTATTTT; cdr3_aa: CASSPLAGGRADTQYF
clone_size: -; j_call: TRBJ2-5; d_call: -; v_call: TRBV7-9; cdr3_nt: TGTGCCAGCACCACTCGGGCAGACCAAGAGACCCAGTACTTC; cdr3_aa: CASTTRADQETQYF
clone_size: -; j_call: TRBJ2-1; d_call: TRBD2; v_call: TRBV7-3; cdr3_nt: TGTGCCAGCAGCACGAGGGGAGGGTCGTACAATGAGCAGTTCTTC; cdr3_aa: CASSTRGGSYNEQFF
clone_size: few; j_call: TRBJ2-5; d_call: -; v_call: TRBV7-9; cdr3_nt: TGTGCCAGCGGCTCCAGGGGCAGGGAATGGAAAGGGGAGACCCAGTACTTC; cdr3_aa: CASGSRGREWKGETQYF
clone_size: few; j_call: TRBJ2-5; d_call: -; v_call: TRBV29-1; cdr3_nt: TGCAGCTCACAGGGTTCGGAGACCCAGTACTTC; cdr3_aa: CSSQGSETQYF
clone_size: -; j_call: TRBJ2-7; d_call: -; v_call: TRBV7-9; cdr3_nt: TGTGCCAGCAGCTTTCTGGCATCCTACGAGCAGTACTTC; cdr3_aa: CASSFLASYEQYF
clone_size: few; j_call: TRBJ2-3; d_call: TRBD2; v_call: TRBV18; cdr3_nt: TGTGCCAGCTCACCCCGGACTAGCGGGTACACAGATACGCAGTATTTT; cdr3_aa: CASSPRTSGYTDTQYF
clone_size: -; j_call: TRBJ2-5; d_call: -; v_call: TRBV7-2; cdr3_nt: TGTGCCAGCAGTTCGACAGGAGAGACCCAGTACTTC; cdr3_aa: CASSSTGETQYF
clone_size: -; j_call: TRBJ2-5; d_call: -; v_call: TRBV20-1; cdr3_nt: TGCAGTGCGCCAGGGGAGACCCAGTACTTC; cdr3_aa: CSAPGETQYF
clone_size: -; j_call: TRBJ2-1; d_call: -; v_call: TRBV18; cdr3_nt: TGTGCCAGCTCCCCCAGGCAGATTTACAATGAGCAGTTCTTC; cdr3_aa: CASSPRQIYNEQFF
clone_size: -; j_call: TRBJ1-3; d_call: TRBD1; v_call: TRBV13; cdr3_nt: TGTGCCAGCAGCTTAGCCGGTGCCGGACAGGTCCGCTCTGGAAACACCATATATTTT; cdr3_aa: CASSLAGAGQVRSGNTIYF
clone_size: -; j_call: TRBJ2-5; d_call: TRBD1; v_call: TRBV10-3; cdr3_nt: TGTGCCATCAGGGGACAGAGGGAAGAGACCCAGTACTTC; cdr3_aa: CAIRGQREETQYF
clone_size: -; j_call: TRBJ2-7; d_call: -; v_call: TRBV2; cdr3_nt: TGTGCCAGCATCTTGCGGCAGGGAGTCTACGAGCAGTACTTC; cdr3_aa: CASILRQGVYEQYF
clone_size: -; j_call: TRBJ2-7; d_call: -; v_call: TRBV28; cdr3_nt: TGTGCCAGCAGTTTATTTACCTACGAGCAGTACTTC; cdr3_aa: CASSLFTYEQYF
clone_size: -; j_call: TRBJ2-1; d_call: -; v_call: TRBV5-1; cdr3_nt: TGCGCCAGCAGCTTGTGGGGTGATTCCGGACGGGTCTTCACCTACAATGAGCAGTTCTTC; cdr3_aa: CASSLWGDSGRVFTYNEQFF
clone_size: -; j_call: TRBJ1-5; d_call: -; v_call: TRBV5-1; cdr3_nt: TGCGCCAGCAGCTTGGGACAGAATCAGCCCCAGCATTTT; cdr3_aa: CASSLGQNQPQHF
clone_size: -; j_call: TRBJ2-7; d_call: -; v_call: TRBV6-5; cdr3_nt: TGTGCCAGCGGGGACGGCTCCTACGAGCAGTACTTC; cdr3_aa: CASGDGSYEQYF
clone_size: -; j_call: TRBJ1-4; d_call: -; v_call: TRBV5-4; cdr3_nt: TGTGCCAGCAGCTTGAGCGGTTCGGGAAAACTGTTTTTT; cdr3_aa: CASSLSGSGKLFF
clone_size: few; j_call: TRBJ2-3; d_call: TRBD1; v_call: TRBV30; cdr3_nt: TGTGCCTGGAGCAAGGAAAGGGTAACAGGGGGCTTTACAGATACGCAGTATTTT; cdr3_aa: CAWSKERVTGGFTDTQYF
clone_size: once; j_call: TRBJ1-4; d_call: -; v_call: TRBV4-2; cdr3_nt: TGTGCCAGCAGCCAAGAGGGCAGGCCGACAACTAATGAAAAACTGTTTTTT; cdr3_aa: CASSQEGRPTTNEKLFF
clone_size: -; j_call: TRBJ2-1; d_call: TRBD2; v_call: TRBV5-4; cdr3_nt: TGTGCCAGCAGCATGGGACTAGCGGAGCTAAATGAGCAGTTCTTC; cdr3_aa: CASSMGLAELNEQFF
clone_size: few; j_call: TRBJ2-5; d_call: -; v_call: TRBV9; cdr3_nt: TGTGCCAGCAGCCCTTCTGAAGGGGGGCAGGAGACCCAGTACTTC; cdr3_aa: CASSPSEGGQETQYF
clone_size: -; j_call: TRBJ2-7; d_call: TRBD1; v_call: TRBV4-3; cdr3_nt: TGCGCCAGCAGCCTCTTAAGCGCCGGGACAGGGGGCCTCGAGCAGTACTTC; cdr3_aa: CASSLLSAGTGGLEQYF
clone_size: -; j_call: TRBJ1-1; d_call: TRBD1; v_call: TRBV27; cdr3_nt: TGTGCCAGCAGTCTCCAGGGGGCTCTTGAAGCTTTCTTT; cdr3_aa: CASSLQGALEAFF
clone_size: few; j_call: TRBJ2-2; d_call: -; v_call: TRBV15; cdr3_nt: TGTGCCACCAGCAGAGGGACAGAGGAGAGGGAGCTGTTTTTT; cdr3_aa: CATSRGTEERELFF
clone_size: few; j_call: TRBJ1-2; d_call: -; v_call: TRBV28; cdr3_nt: TGTGCCAGCAGTCCCGACCCAGGGTTTGGCTACACCTTC; cdr3_aa: CASSPDPGFGYTF
clone_size: few; j_call: TRBJ2-1; d_call: TRBD2; v_call: TRBV28; cdr3_nt: TGTGCCAGCAGTTCCGGTAGCGGGGGCTCCTACAATGAGCAGTTCTTC; cdr3_aa: CASSSGSGGSYNEQFF
clone_size: few; j_call: TRBJ2-3; d_call: -; v_call: TRBV5-1; cdr3_nt: TGCGCCAGCAGCTTAAGGAGCGGGCCAAGCACAGATACGCAGTATTTT; cdr3_aa: CASSLRSGPSTDTQYF
clone_size: -; j_call: TRBJ1-1; d_call: -; v_call: TRBV30; cdr3_nt: TGTGCCTGGAGCGGAGGGGGCACTGAAGCTTTCTTT; cdr3_aa: CAWSGGGTEAFF
clone_size: -; j_call: TRBJ2-3; d_call: TRBD1; v_call: TRBV30; cdr3_nt: TGTGCCTGGAGTCCCCCCCGGGACAGGGCGGATACGCAGTATTTT; cdr3_aa: CAWSPPRDRADTQYF
clone_size: few; j_call: TRBJ2-7; d_call: -; v_call: TRBV2; cdr3_nt: TGTGCCAGCAGCGGGTCGGGTGGGTACGAGCAGTACTTC; cdr3_aa: CASSGSGGYEQYF
clone_size: -; j_call: TRBJ1-6; d_call: -; v_call: TRBV6-5; cdr3_nt: TGTGCCAGCAGGATGAGTAATTCACCCCTCCACTTT; cdr3_aa: CASRMSNSPLHF
clone_size: few; j_call: TRBJ2-7; d_call: -; v_call: TRBV15; cdr3_nt: TGTGCCACCAGCAGAGATCGGGCAGGGAGCCCCTACGAGCAGTACTTC; cdr3_aa: CATSRDRAGSPYEQYF
clone_size: few; j_call: TRBJ2-7; d_call: TRBD1; v_call: TRBV5-6; cdr3_nt: TGTGCCAGCAGCCAATTGGACAGGGGGACCTACGAGCAGTACTTC; cdr3_aa: CASSQLDRGTYEQYF